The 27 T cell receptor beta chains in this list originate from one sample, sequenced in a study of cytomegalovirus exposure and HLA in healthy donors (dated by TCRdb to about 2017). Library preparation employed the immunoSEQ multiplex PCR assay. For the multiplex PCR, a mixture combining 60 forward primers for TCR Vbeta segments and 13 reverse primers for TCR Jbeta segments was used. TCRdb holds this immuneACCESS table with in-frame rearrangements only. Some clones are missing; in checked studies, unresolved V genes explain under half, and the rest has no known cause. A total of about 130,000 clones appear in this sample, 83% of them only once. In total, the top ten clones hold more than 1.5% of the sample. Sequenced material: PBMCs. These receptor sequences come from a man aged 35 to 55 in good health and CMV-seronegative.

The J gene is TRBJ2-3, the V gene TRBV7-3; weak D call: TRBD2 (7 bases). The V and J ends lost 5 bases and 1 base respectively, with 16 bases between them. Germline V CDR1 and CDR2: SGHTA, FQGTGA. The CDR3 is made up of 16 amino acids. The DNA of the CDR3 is TGTGCCAGCAGCCTATGGGGGGGCGAGGGCACAGATACGCAGTATTTT. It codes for CASSLWGGEGTDTQYF.

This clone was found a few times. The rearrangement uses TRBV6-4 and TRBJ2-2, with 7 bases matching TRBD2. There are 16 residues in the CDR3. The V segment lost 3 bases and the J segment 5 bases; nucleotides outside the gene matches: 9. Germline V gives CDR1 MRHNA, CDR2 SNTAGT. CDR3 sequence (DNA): TGTGCCAGCAGTGAATCACCCGGGGGGATGACCGGGGAGCTGTTTTTT. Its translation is CASSESPGGMTGELFF.

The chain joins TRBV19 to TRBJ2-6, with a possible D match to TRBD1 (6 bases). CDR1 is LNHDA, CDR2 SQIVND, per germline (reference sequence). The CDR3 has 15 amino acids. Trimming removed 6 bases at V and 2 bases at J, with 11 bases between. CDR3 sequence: CASRQGITGANVLTF. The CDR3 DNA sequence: TGTGCCAGTAGACAGGGCATCACTGGGGCCAACGTCCTGACTTTC.

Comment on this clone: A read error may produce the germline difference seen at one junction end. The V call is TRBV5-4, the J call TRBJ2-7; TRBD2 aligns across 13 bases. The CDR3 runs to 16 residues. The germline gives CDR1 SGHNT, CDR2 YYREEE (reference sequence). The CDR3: CTSSQPTSGGRREQYF. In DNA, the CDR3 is TGTACCAGCAGCCAACCGACTAGCGGGGGGCGACGAGAGCAGTACTTC. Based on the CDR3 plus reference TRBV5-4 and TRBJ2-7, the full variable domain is ETGVTQSPTHLIKTRGQQVTLRCSSQSGHNTVSWYQQALGQGPQFIFQYYREEENGRGNFPPRFSGLQFPNYSSELNVNALELDDSALYLCTSSQPTSGGRREQYFGPGTRLTVT.

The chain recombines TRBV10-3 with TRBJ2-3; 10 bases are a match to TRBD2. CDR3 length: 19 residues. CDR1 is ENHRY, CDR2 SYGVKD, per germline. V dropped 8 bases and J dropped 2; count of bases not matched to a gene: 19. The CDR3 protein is CAISAGHLAGEELTDTQYF. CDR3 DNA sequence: TGTGCCATCTCTGCAGGGCATCTAGCGGGGGAAGAACTCACAGATACGCAGTATTTT.

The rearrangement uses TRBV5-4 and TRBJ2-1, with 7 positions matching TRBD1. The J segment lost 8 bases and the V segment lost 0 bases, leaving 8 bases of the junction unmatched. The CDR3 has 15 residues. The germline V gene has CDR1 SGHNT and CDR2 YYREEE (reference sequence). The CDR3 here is CASSLDARGSDEQFF. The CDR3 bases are TGTGCCAGCAGCTTGGATGCCAGGGGGTCGGATGAGCAGTTCTTC.

The CDR3 DNA reads as TGTGCCATCAGTGAAGGGACTAGCGGGAGAGGGACCGGGGAGCTGTTTTTT. This translates into CAISEGTSGRGTGELFF. J is TRBJ2-2 and V is TRBV10-3, with TRBD2 matching 14 bases. V trimming: 3 bases; J trimming: 5 bases; junction bases outside the gene matches: 5. The germline CDR1 and CDR2 sequences are ENHRY and SYGVKD. CDR3 size: 17 residues.

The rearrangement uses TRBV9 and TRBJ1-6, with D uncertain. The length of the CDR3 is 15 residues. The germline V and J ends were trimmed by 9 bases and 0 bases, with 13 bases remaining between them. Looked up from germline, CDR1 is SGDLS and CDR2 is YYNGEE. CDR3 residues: CAISPMSSYNSPLHF. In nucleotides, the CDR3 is TGTGCCATCTCCCCCATGAGCTCCTATAATTCACCCCTCCACTTT.

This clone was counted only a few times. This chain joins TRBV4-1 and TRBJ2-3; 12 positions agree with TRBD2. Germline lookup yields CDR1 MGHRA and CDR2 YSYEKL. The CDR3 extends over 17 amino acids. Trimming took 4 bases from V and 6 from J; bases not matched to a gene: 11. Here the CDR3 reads CASSPTSGGSLVDTQYF. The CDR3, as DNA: TGCGCCAGCAGCCCTACTAGCGGGGGGTCTCTAGTGGATACGCAGTATTTT.

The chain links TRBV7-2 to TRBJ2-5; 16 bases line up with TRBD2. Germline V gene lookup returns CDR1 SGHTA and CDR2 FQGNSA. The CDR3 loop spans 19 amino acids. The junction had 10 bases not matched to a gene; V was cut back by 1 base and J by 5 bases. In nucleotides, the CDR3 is TGTGCCAGCAGCTTAGTCGGGGGGACTAGCGGGAGGGCCCAGGAGACCCAGTACTTC. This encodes CASSLVGGTSGRAQETQYF.

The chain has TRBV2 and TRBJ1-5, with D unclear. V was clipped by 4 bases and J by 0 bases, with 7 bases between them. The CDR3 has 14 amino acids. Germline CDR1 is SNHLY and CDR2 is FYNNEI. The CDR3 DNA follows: TGTGCCAGCAGTGGAGTGAATAGCAATCAGCCCCAGCATTTT. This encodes CASSGVNSNQPQHF.

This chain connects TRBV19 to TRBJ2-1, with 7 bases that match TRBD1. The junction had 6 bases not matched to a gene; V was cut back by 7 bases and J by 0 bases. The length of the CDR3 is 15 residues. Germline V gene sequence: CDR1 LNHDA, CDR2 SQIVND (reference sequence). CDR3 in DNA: TGTGCCAGTACGGGACAGTCCAGCTCCTACAATGAGCAGTTCTTC. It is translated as CASTGQSSSYNEQFF. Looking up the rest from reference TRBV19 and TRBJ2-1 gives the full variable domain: DGGITQSPKYLFRKEGQNVTLSCEQNLNHDAMYWYRQDPGQGLRLIYYSQIVNDFQKGDIAEGYSVSREKKESFPLTVTSAQKNPTAFYLCASTGQSSSYNEQFFGPGTRLTVL.

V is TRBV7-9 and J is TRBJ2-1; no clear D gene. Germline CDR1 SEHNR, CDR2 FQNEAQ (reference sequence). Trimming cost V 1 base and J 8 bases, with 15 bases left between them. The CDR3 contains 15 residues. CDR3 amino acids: CASSLVSPRTYEQFF. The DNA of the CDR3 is TGTGCCAGCAGCTTAGTTAGTCCGCGAACGTATGAGCAGTTCTTC. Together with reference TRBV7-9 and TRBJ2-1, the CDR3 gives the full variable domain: DTGVSQNPRHKITKRGQNVTFRCDPISEHNRLYWYRQTLGQGPEFLTYFQNEAQLEKSRLLSDRFSAERPKGSFSTLEIQRTEQGDSAMYLCASSLVSPRTYEQFFGPGTRLTVL.

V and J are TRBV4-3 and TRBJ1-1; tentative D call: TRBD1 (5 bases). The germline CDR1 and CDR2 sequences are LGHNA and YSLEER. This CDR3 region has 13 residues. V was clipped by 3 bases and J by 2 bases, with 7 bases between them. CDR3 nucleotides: TGCGCCAGCAGCCATCAGGGAAACACTGAAGCTTTCTTT. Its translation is CASSHQGNTEAFF.

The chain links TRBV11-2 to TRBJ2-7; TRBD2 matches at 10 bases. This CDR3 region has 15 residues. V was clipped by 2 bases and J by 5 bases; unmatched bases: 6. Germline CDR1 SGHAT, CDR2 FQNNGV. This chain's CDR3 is CASSLQVAGGNEQYF. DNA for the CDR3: TGTGCCAGCAGCTTACAAGTAGCGGGAGGAAACGAGCAGTACTTC. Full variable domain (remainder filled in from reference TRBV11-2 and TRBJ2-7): EAGVAQSPRYKIIEKRQSVAFWCNPISGHATLYWYQQILGQGPKLLIQFQNNGVVDDSQLPKDRFSAERLKGVDSTLKIQPAKLEDSAVYLCASSLQVAGGNEQYFGPGTRLTVT.

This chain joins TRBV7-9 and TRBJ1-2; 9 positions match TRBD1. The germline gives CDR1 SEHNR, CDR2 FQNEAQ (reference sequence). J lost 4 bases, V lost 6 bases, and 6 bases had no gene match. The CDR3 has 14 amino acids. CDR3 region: CASRSGQGSYGYTF. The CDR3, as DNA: TGTGCCAGCAGGTCGGGACAGGGCAGCTATGGCTACACCTTC.

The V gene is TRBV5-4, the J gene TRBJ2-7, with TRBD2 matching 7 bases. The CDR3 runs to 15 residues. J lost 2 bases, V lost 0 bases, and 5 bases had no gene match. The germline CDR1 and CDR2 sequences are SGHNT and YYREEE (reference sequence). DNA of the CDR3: TGTGCCAGCAGCTTGGGGCGGGGGAGAGCCTACGAGCAGTACTTC. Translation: CASSLGRGRAYEQYF.

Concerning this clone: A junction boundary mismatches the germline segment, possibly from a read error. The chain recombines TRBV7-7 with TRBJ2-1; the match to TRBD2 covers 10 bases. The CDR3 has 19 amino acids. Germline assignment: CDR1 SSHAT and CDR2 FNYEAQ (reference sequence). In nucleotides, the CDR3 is TGTGCTAGCAGCTTAGCGGCTAGCGGGAGCCCCCGCTCCTACAATGAGCAGTTCTTC. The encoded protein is CASSLAASGSPRSYNEQFF.

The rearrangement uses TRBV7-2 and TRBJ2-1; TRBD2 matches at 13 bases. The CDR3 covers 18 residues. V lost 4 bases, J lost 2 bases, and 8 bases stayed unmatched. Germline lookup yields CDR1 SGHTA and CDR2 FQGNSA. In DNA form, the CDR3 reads TGTGCCAGCAGCTCCGGACTAGCGGGAGCTATCCCCTACAATGAGCAGTTCTTC. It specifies CASSSGLAGAIPYNEQFF.

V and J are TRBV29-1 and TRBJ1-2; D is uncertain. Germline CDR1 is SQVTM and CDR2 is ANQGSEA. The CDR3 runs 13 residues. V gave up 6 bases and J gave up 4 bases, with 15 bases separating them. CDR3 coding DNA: TGCAGCGTAATCCTCTTGGAGGGCTATGGCTACACCTTC. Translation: CSVILLEGYGYTF.

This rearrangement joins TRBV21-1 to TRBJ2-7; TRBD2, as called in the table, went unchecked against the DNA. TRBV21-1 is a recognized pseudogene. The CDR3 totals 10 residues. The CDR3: CASSKSEQYF. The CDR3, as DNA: TGTGCCAGCAGCAAGAGCGAGCAGTACTTC.

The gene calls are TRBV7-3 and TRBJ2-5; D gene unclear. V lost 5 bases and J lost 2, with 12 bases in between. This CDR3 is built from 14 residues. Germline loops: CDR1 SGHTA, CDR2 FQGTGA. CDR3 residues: CASSELGFQETQYF. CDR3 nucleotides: TGTGCCAGCAGCGAATTGGGCTTTCAAGAGACCCAGTACTTC.

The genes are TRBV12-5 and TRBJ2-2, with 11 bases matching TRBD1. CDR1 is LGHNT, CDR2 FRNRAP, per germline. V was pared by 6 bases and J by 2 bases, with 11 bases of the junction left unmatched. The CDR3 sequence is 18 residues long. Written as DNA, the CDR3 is TGTGCTAGTGGGTCCGGGACAGGGGGATTTGGAAACACCGGGGAGCTGTTTTTT. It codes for CASGSGTGGFGNTGELFF.

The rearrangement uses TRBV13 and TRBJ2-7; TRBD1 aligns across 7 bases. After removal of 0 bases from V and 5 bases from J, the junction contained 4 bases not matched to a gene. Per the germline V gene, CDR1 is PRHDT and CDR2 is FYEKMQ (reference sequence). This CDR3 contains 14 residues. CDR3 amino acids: CASSLGRGGDEQYF. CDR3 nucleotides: TGTGCCAGCAGCTTAGGTAGAGGGGGCGACGAGCAGTACTTC.

Here the CDR3 DNA reads TGTGCCACCGGCGGCCTAGCGGGGGGTGATACGCAGTATTTT. As protein: CATGGLAGGDTQYF. The V and J genes are TRBV10-3 and TRBJ2-3; TRBD2 matches 11 bases. The CDR3 contains 14 residues. Trimming removed 10 bases from V and 6 bases from J; junction bases left unmatched: 9. Germline V lookup: CDR1 ENHRY, CDR2 SYGVKD.

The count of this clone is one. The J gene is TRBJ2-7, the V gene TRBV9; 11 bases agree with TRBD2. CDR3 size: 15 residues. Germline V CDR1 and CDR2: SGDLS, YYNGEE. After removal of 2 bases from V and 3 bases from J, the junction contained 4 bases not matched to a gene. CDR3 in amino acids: CASSVTGTSGYEQYF. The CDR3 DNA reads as TGTGCCAGCAGCGTCACCGGGACTAGCGGCTACGAGCAGTACTTC.

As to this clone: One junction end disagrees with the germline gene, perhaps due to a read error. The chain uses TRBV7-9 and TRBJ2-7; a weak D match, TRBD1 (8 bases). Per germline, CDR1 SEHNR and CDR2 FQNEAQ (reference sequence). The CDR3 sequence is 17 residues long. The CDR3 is CSSSLWGGQGALYEQYF. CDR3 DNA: TGTTCCAGCAGCTTATGGGGGGGGCAGGGGGCGCTTTACGAGCAGTACTTC. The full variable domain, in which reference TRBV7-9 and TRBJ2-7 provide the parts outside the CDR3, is DTGVSQNPRHKITKRGQNVTFRCDPISEHNRLYWYRQTLGQGPEFLTYFQNEAQLEKSRLLSDRFSAERPKGSFSTLEIQRTEQGDSAMYLCSSSLWGGQGALYEQYFGPGTRLTVT.